Listed here are 32 T cell receptor beta chains from one sample, sequenced in a study of vaccination and CD4 T cells after COVID-19. Their recognized antigens are unknown. The Oncomine TCR Beta short-read assay sequenced DNA from cultured CD4+ T cells. MiXCR, run by TCRdb on the PCR reads, gives a single entry per CDR3 protein. The sample holds roughly 20,000 distinct CDR3 sequences; 40% to 50% are singletons and the top ten take roughly 6.3%. The treatment denotes: roughly 10-day PBMC culture with coronavirus spike peptide pools or control peptides (ViraFEST assay). The sample was CD4+ T cells from blood, cultured in vitro, taken before SARS-CoV-2 vaccination. Receptors originate from a human donor who had recovered from COVID-19.

The chain joins TRBV7-2 to TRBJ1-3, with a weak D call TRBD1 (6 bases). CDR1 and CDR2 (germline): SGHTA, FQGNSA. The length of the CDR3 is 15 residues. V gave up 1 base and J gave up 0 bases, with 7 bases separating them. The CDR3 loop is CASSLETGSGNTIYF. In DNA form, the CDR3 reads TGTGCCAGCAGCTTAGAGACAGGCTCTGGAAACACCATATATTTT.

In this sample, this clonotype turned up a few times. CDR3 in amino acids: CASILGARPWVQPQHF. The CDR3 coding sequence is TGTGCCAGCATCCTAGGTGCCAGACCCTGGGTTCAGCCCCAGCATTTT. The V and J genes are TRBV28 and TRBJ1-5; D not certain. Germline CDR1 reads MDHEN; CDR2 reads SYDVKM. CDR3 size: 16 residues. V was pared by 7 bases and J by 6 bases, with 22 bases between.

The CDR3 spells CASSHRGGANQPQHF. CDR3 nucleotide sequence: TGTGCCAGCAGCCACCGTGGGGGGGCAAATCAGCCCCAGCATTTT. The chain employs TRBV7-2 and TRBJ1-5; tentatively, D is TRBD1 (6 bases). The CDR3 spans 15 residues. With 5 bases removed from V and 4 bases from J, the gap between germline ends came to 15 bases. Per the germline V gene, CDR1 is SGHTA and CDR2 is FQGNSA.

This clonotype was counted between two and nine times. V usage is TRBV20-1 and J usage is TRBJ1-5, with D unclear. The length of the CDR3 is 13 residues. Trimming took off 6 bases at V and 5 bases at J, with 14 bases between the two ends. CDR1 and CDR2 (germline): DFQATT, SNEGSKA (reference sequence). Written as DNA, the CDR3 is TGCAGTGCCGAAGGGCAGACCTATCAGCCCCAGCATTTT. Its translation is CSAEGQTYQPQHF.

This CDR3 is CASSQGQPRHGYTF. The CDR3, as DNA: TGTGCCAGCAGCCAGGGACAGCCTCGGCATGGCTACACCTTC. The chain couples TRBV14 to TRBJ1-2; 7 bases agree with TRBD1. Trimming removed 3 bases from V and 6 bases from J; junction bases left unmatched: 7. There are 14 residues in the CDR3. The germline gives CDR1 SGHDN, CDR2 FVKESK.

The V and J genes are TRBV19 and TRBJ1-6, with D maybe TRBD1 (5 bases). CDR3 size: 17 residues. Trimming stripped 5 bases from V and 7 bases from J, with 21 bases between. Germline CDR1 LNHDA, CDR2 SQIVND (reference sequence). The CDR3 reads CASSSSLRGVENSPLHF. The DNA of the CDR3 is TGTGCCAGTAGTTCAAGTTTGCGGGGGGTTGAAAATTCACCCCTCCACTTT.

This clonotype has just a few counts. J is TRBJ2-1 and V is TRBV30, with a weak D call TRBD2 (6 bases). Per germline, CDR1 GTSNPN and CDR2 SVGIG (reference sequence). Trimming stripped 1 base from V and 3 bases from J, with 10 bases between. The CDR3 totals 14 residues. This CDR3 reads CAWSGGLRYNEQFF. The CDR3 region has the DNA TGTGCCTGGAGTGGGGGACTGCGCTACAATGAGCAGTTCTTC. Looking up the rest from reference TRBV30 and TRBJ2-1 gives the full variable domain: SQTIHQWPATLVQPVGSPLSLECTVEGTSNPNLYWYRQAAGRGLQLLFYSVGIGQISSEVPQNLSASRPQDRQFILSSKKLLLSDSGFYLCAWSGGLRYNEQFFGPGTRLTVL.

As DNA, the CDR3 is TGTGCCAGCAGCTTAGCTGGGGCTCACCATGAGCAGTTCTTC. Amino acid sequence: CASSLAGAHHEQFF. The J gene is TRBJ2-1, the V gene TRBV7-8; maybe TRBD1 (5 bases). Deletions cut 0 bases from V and 8 bases from J, with 11 bases between. Germline CDR1 is SGHVS and CDR2 is FQNEAQ. The CDR3 spans 14 residues. The variable domain in full, with the rest retrieved from reference TRBV7-8 and TRBJ2-1, is GAGVSQSPRYKVAKRGQDVALRCDPISGHVSLFWYQQALGQGPEFLTYFQNEAQLDKSGLPSDRFFAERPEGSVSTLKIQRTQQEDSAVYLCASSLAGAHHEQFFGPGTRLTVL.

By sample share, this clonotype is medium-sized. V is TRBV6-1 and J is TRBJ1-5, with 7 bases that match TRBD1. The CDR3 is 15 residues long. In germline, CDR1 is MNHNS, CDR2 SASEGT. J was trimmed by 3 bases and V by 2 bases; bases with no gene match: 4. The CDR3 sequence is CASSELGQTNQPQHF. CDR3 coding DNA: TGTGCCAGCAGTGAATTGGGACAGACCAATCAGCCCCAGCATTTT.

In its sample, this clonotype was seen a few times. The chain has TRBV10-3 and TRBJ1-6; the D is unclear. Germline CDR1 and CDR2: ENHRY and SYGVKD. The CDR3 contains 13 residues. The V and J ends lost 2 bases and 10 bases respectively, with 9 bases between them. The CDR3 spells CAISEETRSPLHF. The CDR3 nucleotides are TGTGCCATCAGTGAGGAGACGCGATCACCCCTCCACTTT.

There are a few counts of this clonotype. The CDR3 region is CASSESSGIIYEQYF. The CDR3 region has the DNA TGTGCCAGCAGTGAATCTAGCGGGATAATTTACGAGCAGTACTTC. The chain recombines TRBV6-1 with TRBJ2-7, with 9 bases fitting TRBD2. V lost 2 bases and J lost 4; bases outside the gene matches: 6. The CDR3 consists of 15 residues. Germline V CDR1 and CDR2: MNHNS, SASEGT.

The V call is TRBV7-2, the J call TRBJ2-7; no clear D. Germline V CDR1 and CDR2: SGHTA, FQGNSA. Between the trimmed V and J ends, which lost 2 bases and 0 bases, there was a span of 14 bases. The CDR3 is made up of 16 amino acids. CDR3 loop: CASSLRHLFSSYEQYF. The CDR3, as DNA: TGTGCCAGCAGCTTAAGACACCTGTTCAGCTCCTACGAGCAGTACTTC.

The rearrangement joins TRBV11-1 to TRBJ1-4; a weak D match, TRBD1 (5 bases). This CDR3 spans 15 amino acids. Germline-derived CDR1 and CDR2 are SGHAT and FQDESV (reference sequence). The V gene lost 8 bases and the J gene lost 7 bases, with 20 bases spanning the gap. This chain's CDR3 is CASRTRGNGGEKLFF. CDR3 coding DNA: TGTGCCAGCCGAACCCGGGGCAATGGAGGTGAAAAACTGTTTTTT.

The gene calls are TRBV6-5 and TRBJ1-5, with 9 nucleotides matching TRBD1. V was pared by 4 bases and J by 1 base, with 2 bases of the junction left unmatched. This CDR3 is 15 amino acids long. Germline V gene sequence: CDR1 MNHEY, CDR2 SVGAGI. The CDR3 DNA is TGTGCCAGCAGTTCTGACAGGGGGAGCAATCAGCCCCAGCATTTT. Translated, it gives CASSSDRGSNQPQHF.

V is TRBV19 and J is TRBJ2-2; TRBD1 aligns across 7 bases. There are 14 residues in the CDR3. In germline, CDR1 is LNHDA, CDR2 SQIVND (reference sequence). Trimming at V came to 3 bases and at J to 5 bases, leaving 3 bases not matched to a gene. The CDR3 DNA reads as TGTGCCAGTAGTATGAGGGGGCAGACCGGGGAGCTGTTTTTT. This encodes CASSMRGQTGELFF.

V gene TRBV6-1 combines with J gene TRBJ2-3; D unclear. This CDR3 region has 13 residues. The V gene's germline CDR1 is MNHNS and CDR2 SASEGT. Deletions cut 7 bases from V and 0 bases from J, with 8 bases between. The DNA for the CDR3 is TGTGCCAGCATCCTCGGAAGCACAGATACGCAGTATTTT. Translating it yields CASILGSTDTQYF.

This sequence joins TRBV20-1 and TRBJ2-3; 9 bases are a match to TRBD1. Germline V CDR1 and CDR2: DFQATT, SNEGSKA (reference sequence). The CDR3 runs 14 residues. Trimming removed 6 bases from V and 3 bases from J; junction bases left unmatched: 7. CDR3 nucleotide sequence: TGCAGTGCGCTCGCGGACAGGGGTACAGATACGCAGTATTTT. Amino acids: CSALADRGTDTQYF.

This clonotype was counted a few times. The chain is built from TRBV19 and TRBJ1-5; 7 bases are a match to TRBD1. This CDR3 spans 16 amino acids. In germline, CDR1 is LNHDA, CDR2 SQIVND (reference sequence). V lost 4 bases, J lost 3 bases, and 9 bases stayed unmatched. CDR3 protein: CASSTHRQGNNQPQHF. The CDR3 DNA sequence: TGTGCCAGTAGTACCCACAGACAGGGAAACAATCAGCCCCAGCATTTT.

The chain couples TRBV7-9 to TRBJ2-2, with 11 bases identical to TRBD2. Germline V lookup: CDR1 SEHNR, CDR2 FQNEAQ (reference sequence). Germline trimming cut 4 bases from V and 5 bases from J; bases unmatched to any gene: 9. The CDR3 covers 17 residues. In DNA form, the CDR3 reads TGTGCCAGCAGCTCCTATAGCGGGAGGGCCGGGACCGGGGAGCTGTTTTTT. This codes for CASSSYSGRAGTGELFF.

The chain carries TRBV28 and TRBJ2-7; D is ambiguous. V lost 6 bases to trimming and J lost 2 bases, with 14 bases between them. Germline-derived CDR1 and CDR2 are MDHEN and SYDVKM. The CDR3 covers 14 residues. As DNA, the CDR3 is TGTGCCAGCAGCCCTGAACGGATGGCCTACGAGCAGTACTTC. Its translation: CASSPERMAYEQYF.

The chain is built from TRBV20-1 and TRBJ2-3; a weak D match, TRBD1 (6 bases). The germline V and J ends were trimmed by 5 bases and 2 bases, with 11 bases remaining between them. The germline gives CDR1 DFQATT, CDR2 SNEGSKA (reference sequence). The length of the CDR3 is 13 residues. CDR3 DNA sequence: TGCAGTGCTTTCCGGGACAACACAGATACGCAGTATTTT. Its translation is CSAFRDNTDTQYF.

The V gene is TRBV19, the J gene TRBJ1-4, with a weak D call TRBD1 (5 bases). This CDR3 has 14 residues. Trimming took off 5 bases at V and 6 bases at J, with 13 bases between the two ends. Looked up from germline, CDR1 is LNHDA and CDR2 is SQIVND (reference sequence). This CDR3 is CASSPTGTHEKLFF. The DNA for the CDR3 is TGTGCCAGTAGTCCGACCGGGACGCATGAAAAACTGTTTTTT.

This clonotype qualifies as medium-sized. The CDR3 loop reads CATSRGEGSYGYTF. The CDR3 nucleotides read TGTGCCACCAGCAGAGGGGAGGGCAGCTATGGCTACACCTTC. The chain is built from TRBV15 and TRBJ1-2; the D is unclear. Germline lookup yields CDR1 LNHNV and CDR2 YYDKDF (reference sequence). The length of the CDR3 is 14 residues. V was trimmed by 1 base and J by 4 bases, leaving 10 bases between them.

J is TRBJ2-6 and V is TRBV10-3; 11 nucleotides align to TRBD2. Trimming removed 0 bases from V and 4 bases from J; junction bases left unmatched: 5. CDR3 length: 18 amino acids. Per germline, CDR1 ENHRY and CDR2 SYGVKD. CDR3 nucleotides: TGTGCCATCAGTGAGTCGGTTAGCGGGGGGGCCGGGGCCAACGTCCTGACTTTC. Its protein is CAISESVSGGAGANVLTF.

The chain uses TRBV4-2 and TRBJ2-1; a possible D gene is TRBD2 (7 bases). CDR3 size: 14 residues. V shed 1 base and J shed 8 bases, with 12 bases lying between them. CDR1 and CDR2 from the germline V gene are LGHNA and YNFKEQ. CDR3: CASSQAGGIDEQFF. In DNA, the CDR3 is TGTGCCAGCAGCCAAGCGGGGGGCATCGATGAGCAGTTCTTC.

In its sample, this clonotype was seen a few times. The chain couples TRBV11-3 to TRBJ1-1; possibly TRBD1 for D (6 bases). The CDR3 is 14 amino acids. The germline V and J ends were trimmed by 5 bases and 6 bases, with 16 bases remaining between them. The germline V gene has CDR1 SGHNT and CDR2 YENEEA. The CDR3 nucleotides are TGTGCCAGCAGCATTGAACAGGGTAGCGCTGAAGCTTTCTTT. Translated: CASSIEQGSAEAFF.

This clonotype came up once. The V and J genes are TRBV5-5 and TRBJ1-1, with D hard to call. Germline-derived CDR1 and CDR2 are SGHKS and YYEKEE (reference sequence). The CDR3 covers 14 residues. V lost 2 bases and J lost 4, with 12 bases in between. CDR3 DNA: TGTGCCAGCAGCTTCTCAGGTAGGAGCACTGAAGCTTTCTTT. As protein: CASSFSGRSTEAFF.

The chain carries TRBV27 and TRBJ1-4; 9 bases align to TRBD1. CDR3 length equals 16 residues. Germline V gene sequence: CDR1 MNHEY, CDR2 SMNVEV (reference sequence). V trimming: 7 bases; J trimming: 3 bases; junction bases outside the gene matches: 9. The CDR3 DNA follows: TGTGCCAGCACCCCGGGACAGGGAAGGCCTAATGAAAAACTGTTTTTT. Translating gives CASTPGQGRPNEKLFF.

V is TRBV20-1 and J is TRBJ2-5, with a tentative D call TRBD2 (5 bases). The CDR3 length is 14 residues. The V end was cut by 1 base, the J end by 5 bases, with 14 bases between. CDR1 and CDR2 (germline): DFQATT, SNEGSKA (reference sequence). CDR3 bases: TGCAGTGCTAGAGTTGACGGGAATAGGGAGACCCAGTACTTC. Its translation: CSARVDGNRETQYF.

The chain recombines TRBV3-1 with TRBJ2-7; TRBD2 agrees at 9 bases. The J segment lost 3 bases and the V segment lost 0 bases, leaving 6 bases of the junction unmatched. The CDR3 covers 16 residues. The V gene's germline CDR1 is LGHDT and CDR2 YNNKEL (reference sequence). The CDR3 bases are TGTGCCAGCAGCCAAGACCGAGCGGGGGGCCGCTACGAGCAGTACTTC. This sequence encodes CASSQDRAGGRYEQYF.

This chain joins TRBV10-1 and TRBJ1-3; D may be TRBD1 (5 bases). The ends were cut back, 6 bases at V and 4 bases at J, with 13 bases in the middle. This CDR3 contains 14 residues. Germline loops: CDR1 WNHNN, CDR2 SYGVQD (reference sequence). CDR3 bases: TGCGCCAGCAGAGAGGGACCTGGGGGAAACACCATATATTTT. Residues: CASREGPGGNTIYF.

V is TRBV7-2 and J is TRBJ2-7; D unresolved. Germline V gives CDR1 SGHTA, CDR2 FQGNSA. Deletions cut 5 bases from V and 0 bases from J, with 11 bases between. The CDR3 spans 14 residues. The CDR3: CASSRTDFSYEQYF. The CDR3 DNA sequence: TGTGCCAGCAGCAGGACCGACTTCTCCTACGAGCAGTACTTC.